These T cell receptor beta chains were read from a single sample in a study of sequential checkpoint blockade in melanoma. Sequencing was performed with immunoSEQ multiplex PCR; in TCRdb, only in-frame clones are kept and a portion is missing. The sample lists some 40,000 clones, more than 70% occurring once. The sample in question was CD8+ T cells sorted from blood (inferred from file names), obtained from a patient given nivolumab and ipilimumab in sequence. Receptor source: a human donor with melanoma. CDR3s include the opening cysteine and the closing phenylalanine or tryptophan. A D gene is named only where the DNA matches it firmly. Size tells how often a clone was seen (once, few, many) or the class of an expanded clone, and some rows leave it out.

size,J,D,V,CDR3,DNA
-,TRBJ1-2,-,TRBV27,CASSPTALYGYTF,TGTGCCAGCAGTCCTACAGCTCTCTATGGCTACACCTTC
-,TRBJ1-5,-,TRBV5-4,CASSTSGGAQHF,TGTGCCAGCAGCACTAGCGGGGGAGCCCAGCATTTT
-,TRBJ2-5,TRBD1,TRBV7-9,CASSPPQGAETQYF,TGTGCCAGCAGCCCCCCACAGGGGGCAGAGACCCAGTACTTC
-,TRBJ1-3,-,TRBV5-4,CASSLANTIYF,TGTGCCAGCAGCCTCGCGAACACCATATATTTT
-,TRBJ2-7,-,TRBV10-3,CAISETAYEQYF,TGTGCCATCAGTGAGACAGCCTACGAGCAGTACTTC
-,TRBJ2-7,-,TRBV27,CASSLGYPANYEQYF,TGTGCCAGCAGTTTAGGTTACCCGGCCAACTACGAGCAGTACTTC
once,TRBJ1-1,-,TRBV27,CASSLLQGRGESTEAFF,TGTGCCAGCAGTTTATTACAGGGACGAGGGGAGAGCACTGAAGCTTTCTTT
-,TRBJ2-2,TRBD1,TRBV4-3,CASSLTGGRDTGELFF,TGCGCCAGCAGCCTTACAGGGGGCCGTGACACCGGGGAGCTGTTTTTT
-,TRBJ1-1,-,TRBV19,CASSMGGGNTEAFF,TGTGCCAGTAGTATGGGGGGGGGCAACACTGAAGCTTTCTTT
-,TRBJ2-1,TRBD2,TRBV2,CASSDPSGSSYNEQFF,TGTGCCAGCAGTGACCCTAGCGGAAGCTCCTACAATGAGCAGTTCTTC
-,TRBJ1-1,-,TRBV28,CASSLSQGMNTEAFF,TGTGCCAGCAGTTTATCGCAGGGGATGAACACTGAAGCTTTCTTT
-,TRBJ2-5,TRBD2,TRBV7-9,CASSANPAGKYQETQYF,TGTGCCAGCAGCGCAAACCCAGCGGGAAAGTACCAAGAGACCCAGTACTTC
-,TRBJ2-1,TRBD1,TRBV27,CASQMGQGHNEQFF,TGTGCCAGCCAGATGGGACAGGGTCACAATGAGCAGTTCTTC
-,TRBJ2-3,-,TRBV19,CADIADISTDTQYF,TGTGCCGATATAGCGGATATTAGCACAGATACGCAGTATTTT
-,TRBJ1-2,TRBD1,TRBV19,CASSTGQGAYYGYTF,TGTGCCAGTAGTACGGGACAGGGGGCGTACTATGGCTACACCTTC
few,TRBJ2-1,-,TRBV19,CASSISVSSYNEQFF,TGTGCCAGTAGTATTTCAGTCAGCTCCTACAATGAGCAGTTCTTC
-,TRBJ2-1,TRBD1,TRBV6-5,CASSYSGTGYNEQFF,TGTGCCAGCAGTTACTCGGGGACAGGGTACAATGAGCAGTTCTTC
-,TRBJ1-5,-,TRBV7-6,CASSLGDRPWSPQHF,TGTGCCAGCAGCTTAGGAGACAGGCCTTGGAGTCCCCAGCATTTT
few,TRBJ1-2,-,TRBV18,CASSRSEPPINGYTF,TGTGCCAGCTCCCGTTCGGAGCCCCCAATTAATGGCTACACCTTC
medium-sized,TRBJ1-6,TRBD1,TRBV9,CANTGVSPLHF,TGTGCCAATACAGGGGTATCACCCCTCCACTTT
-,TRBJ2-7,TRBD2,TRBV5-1,CASSGGVFEQYF,TGCGCCAGCAGCGGGGGGGTTTTCGAGCAGTACTTC
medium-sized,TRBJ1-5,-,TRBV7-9,CASSPDGFGPQHF,TGTGCCAGCAGCCCCGACGGGTTCGGGCCCCAGCATTTT
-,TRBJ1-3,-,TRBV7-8,CASSLAVQAGNTIYF,TGTGCCAGCAGCTTAGCTGTGCAGGCTGGAAACACCATATATTTT
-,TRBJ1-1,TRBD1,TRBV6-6,CASGDSFYGTEAFF,TGTGCCAGCGGGGACAGCTTCTATGGCACTGAAGCTTTCTTT
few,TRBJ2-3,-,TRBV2,CASSGGDITDTQYF,TGTGCCAGCAGTGGAGGCGATATCACAGATACGCAGTATTTT
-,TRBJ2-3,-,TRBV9,CASSVEGILSTDTQYF,TGTGCCAGCAGCGTAGAGGGGATCTTAAGCACAGATACGCAGTATTTT
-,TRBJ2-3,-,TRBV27,CASSLVGGLGDTQYF,TGTGCCAGCAGTTTAGTCGGGGGGCTTGGGGATACGCAGTATTTT
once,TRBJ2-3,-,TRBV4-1,CASRDSLGYTQYF,TGCGCCAGCCGGGACTCACTGGGTTATACGCAGTATTTT
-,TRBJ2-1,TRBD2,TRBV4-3,CASSQDRLLAGDNEQFF,TGCGCCAGCAGCCAAGATCGGTTACTAGCGGGAGACAATGAGCAGTTCTTC
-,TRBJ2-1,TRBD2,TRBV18,CASSPGLDRLAVDLYNEQFF,TGTGCCAGCTCACCCGGGTTGGATCGGCTAGCGGTCGATTTGTACAATGAGCAGTTCTTC
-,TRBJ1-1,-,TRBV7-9,CASSPQVPVAFF,TGTGCCAGCAGCCCGCAGGTCCCAGTCGCTTTCTTT
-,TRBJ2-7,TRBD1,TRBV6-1,CASRPGTGPEQYF,TGTGCCAGCAGACCCGGGACAGGGCCCGAGCAGTACTTC
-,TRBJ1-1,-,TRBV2,CASTGTGGRTEAFF,TGTGCCAGCACGGGGACGGGGGGTCGCACTGAAGCTTTCTTT
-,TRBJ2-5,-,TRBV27,CASSLQGKFETQYF,TGTGCCAGCAGTTTACAGGGAAAGTTTGAGACCCAGTACTTC
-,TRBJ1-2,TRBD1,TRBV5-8,CASSFRDRGYGYTF,TGTGCCAGCAGCTTCCGGGACAGGGGTTATGGCTACACCTTC
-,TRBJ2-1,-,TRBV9,CASSVGVAGEQFF,TGTGCCAGCAGCGTAGGAGTAGCTGGTGAGCAGTTCTTC
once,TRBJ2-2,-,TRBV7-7,CASSLRSRVRNTGELFF,TGTGCTAGCAGCTTAAGGAGTCGGGTGCGAAACACCGGGGAGCTGTTTTTT